These 9 T cell receptor beta chains share one sample of origin, sequenced in a study of blood T cell repertoires in COVID-19. TCRdb's copy holds only in-frame clones and misses some; the assay was immunoSEQ multiplex PCR. The table has fewer than 150,000 clones, 88% seen once. Sample: peripheral blood. The receptors derive from a man in his forties or fifties with active or convalescent COVID-19.

The chain links TRBV24-1 to TRBJ2-3, with TRBD2 identical over 9 bases. The CDR3 has 15 amino acids. The junction had 6 bases not matched to a gene; V was cut back by 7 bases and J by 2 bases. CDR1 and CDR2 (germline): KGHDR, SFDVKD. The CDR3, as DNA: TGTGCCACCAGCGGGCGGGAGGGTGTCACAGATACGCAGTATTTT. This gives the protein CATSGREGVTDTQYF.

The chain carries TRBV28 and TRBJ2-1, with 7 nucleotides matching TRBD2. V shed 6 bases and J 9 bases; nucleotides not matched to a gene: 14. Germline assignment: CDR1 MDHEN and CDR2 SYDVKM. The CDR3 totals 15 residues. This CDR3 is CASSGLAGVNREQFF. The CDR3 DNA reads as TGTGCCAGCAGCGGTCTCGCGGGAGTTAATCGTGAGCAGTTCTTC.

The chain uses TRBV28 and TRBJ1-1; TRBD1 matches at 8 bases. V dropped 5 bases and J dropped 7; count of bases not matched to a gene: 9. This CDR3 has 14 residues. Germline values: CDR1 MDHEN, CDR2 SYDVKM. CDR3 residues: CASSPVTGGSEAFF. The CDR3 coding sequence is TGTGCCAGCAGTCCCGTAACAGGGGGGAGTGAAGCTTTCTTT. The variable domain in full, completed from reference TRBV28 and TRBJ1-1, reads DVKVTQSSRYLVKRTGEKVFLECVQDMDHENMFWYRQDPGLGLRLIYFSYDVKMKEKGDIPEGYSVSREKKERFSLILESASTNQTSMYLCASSPVTGGSEAFFGQGTRLTVV.

This clone was counted only a few times. The rearrangement links TRBV5-4 to TRBJ2-1, with 7 positions matching TRBD2. V trimming: 2 bases; J trimming: 6 bases; junction bases outside the gene matches: 8. CDR3 length equals 15 residues. Germline CDR1 is SGHNT and CDR2 is YYREEE (reference sequence). Here the CDR3 reads CASSLAGPLGNEQFF. The CDR3 coding sequence is TGTGCCAGCAGCTTAGCGGGACCTTTGGGCAATGAGCAGTTCTTC.

Note on this clone: Within the sample, other DNA sequences also encode this same CDR3. This chain uses TRBV29-1 with TRBJ1-5; 9 bases fit TRBD1. The CDR3 spans 13 residues. Germline CDR1 reads SQVTM; CDR2 reads ANQGSEA. J lost 7 bases, V lost 6 bases, and 7 bases had no gene match. The CDR3 here is CSVVTGGGQPQHF. The CDR3 DNA sequence: TGCAGCGTGGTTACAGGGGGCGGGCAGCCCCAGCATTTT.

This chain joins TRBV23-1 and TRBJ2-3; 7 bases agree with TRBD2. TRBV23-1 is flagged as an ORF with uncertain function. This CDR3 is 14 amino acids long. The V and J ends lost 1 base and 3 bases, in that order; junction bases with no gene match: 1. CDR3 loop: CASSQYGRTDTQYF. For the CDR3, the DNA is TGCGCCAGCAGTCAATACGGGAGGACAGATACGCAGTATTTT.

J is TRBJ2-3 and V is TRBV7-6; possibly TRBD2 for D (5 bases). This CDR3 has 15 residues. Per germline, CDR1 SGHVS and CDR2 FNYEAQ. The ends were cut back, 6 bases at V and 4 bases at J, with 17 bases in the middle. Here the CDR3 DNA reads TGTGCCAGCAGACCCACTAGTCTAAGAGCAGATACGCAGTATTTT. Translated, it gives CASRPTSLRADTQYF.

The genes are TRBV6-4 and TRBJ2-1; 8 nucleotides align to TRBD1. J gave up 8 bases and V 8 bases, and 11 bases lay outside the gene matches. The CDR3 runs to 14 residues. Germline CDR1 MRHNA, CDR2 SNTAGT. CDR3 in DNA: TGTGCCAGCTCCTATGGACAGGGTAAGGATGAGCAGTTCTTC. The encoded protein is CASSYGQGKDEQFF.

The rearrangement joins TRBV4-1 to TRBJ1-3; the D gene is possibly TRBD1 (5 bases). Looked up from germline, CDR1 is MGHRA and CDR2 is YSYEKL. V lost 2 bases and J lost 0, with 5 bases in between. The CDR3 is 14 amino acids. The CDR3 nucleotides are TGCGCCAGCAGCCAAAGGGGCTCTGGAAACACCATATATTTT. Amino acid sequence: CASSQRGSGNTIYF.